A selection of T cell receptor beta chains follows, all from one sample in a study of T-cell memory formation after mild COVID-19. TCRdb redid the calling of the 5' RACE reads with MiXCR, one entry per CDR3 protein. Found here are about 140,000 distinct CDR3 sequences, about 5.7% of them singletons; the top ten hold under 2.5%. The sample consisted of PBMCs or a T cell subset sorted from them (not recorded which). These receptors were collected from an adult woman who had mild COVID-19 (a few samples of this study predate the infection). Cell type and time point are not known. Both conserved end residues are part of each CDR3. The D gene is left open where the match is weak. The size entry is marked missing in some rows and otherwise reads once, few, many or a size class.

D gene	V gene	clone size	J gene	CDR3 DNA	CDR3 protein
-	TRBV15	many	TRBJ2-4	TGTGCCACCAGCAGAGGACATGACGAAAACATTCAGTACTTC	CATSRGHDENIQYF
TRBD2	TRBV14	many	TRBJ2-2	TGTGCCAGCGGACTAGCGGGGGTCAGTCGCGTCACCGGGGAGCTGTTTTTT	CASGLAGVSRVTGELFF
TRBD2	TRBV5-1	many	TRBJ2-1	TGCGCCAGCAGCTTGGCCCTGGAGCGGGGCATGAATGAGCAGTTCTTC	CASSLALERGMNEQFF
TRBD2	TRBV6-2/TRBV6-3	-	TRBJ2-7	TGTGCCAGCAGACCTAGCGGGAGGGTGACGAGCGAGCAGTACTTC	CASRPSGRVTSEQYF
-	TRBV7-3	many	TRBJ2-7	TGTGCCAGCAGCTCAAACGGGGGCCCCTACGAGCAGTACTTC	CASSSNGGPYEQYF
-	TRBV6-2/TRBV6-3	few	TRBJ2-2	TGTGCCAGCATGAGTACTACGAACACCGGGGAGCTGTTTTTT	CASMSTTNTGELFF
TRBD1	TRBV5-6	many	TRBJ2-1	TGTGCCAGCAGCTTGGCCGGGACAGGGCATTACAATGAGCAGTTCTTC	CASSLAGTGHYNEQFF
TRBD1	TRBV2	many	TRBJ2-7	TGTGCCAGCAAGCCCCATGTAACAGGGGCCCCCTACGAGCAGTACTTC	CASKPHVTGAPYEQYF
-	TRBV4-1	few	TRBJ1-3	TGCGCCAGCAGCCAAGTACGGTCCTCTGGAAACACCATATATTTT	CASSQVRSSGNTIYF
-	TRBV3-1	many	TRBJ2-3	TGTGCCAGCAGCGCCGGGACACAAGACACAGATACGCAGTATTTT	CASSAGTQDTDTQYF
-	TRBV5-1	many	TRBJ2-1	TGCGCCTCACGACCCGGGAGCTACAATGAGCAGTTCTTC	CASRPGSYNEQFF
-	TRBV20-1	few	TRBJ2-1	TGCAGTGCTCGAAAAGGTAGTAGGAATAACGATGAGCAGTTCTTC	CSARKGSRNNDEQFF
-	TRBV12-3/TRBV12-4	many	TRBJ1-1	TGTGCCAGCAGTTTACAGGGCCTGAACACTGAAGCTTTCTTT	CASSLQGLNTEAFF
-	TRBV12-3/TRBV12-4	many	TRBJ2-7	TGTGCCAGCAGTTCCCCTTGGTCCTACGAGCAGTACTTC	CASSSPWSYEQYF
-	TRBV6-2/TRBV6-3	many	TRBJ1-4	TGTGCCAGCAGTTACCCGGATGCAACAGTGAGAGAAAAACTGTTTTTT	CASSYPDATVREKLFF
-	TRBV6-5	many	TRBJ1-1	TGTGCCACCAGAGCCGAACTAGGACTTTCGGTCGGAGCTTTCTTT	CATRAELGLSVGAFF
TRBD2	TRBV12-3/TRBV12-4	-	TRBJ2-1	TGTGCCAGCAGCCTTAGCGGGAGTTTCGGGCGTGAGCAGTTCTTC	CASSLSGSFGREQFF
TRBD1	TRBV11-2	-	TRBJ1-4	TGTGCCAGCAGGGGGGGGCCCCGCAGGGGGCATACTTTTAATGAAAAACTGTTTTTT	CASRGGPRRGHTFNEKLFF
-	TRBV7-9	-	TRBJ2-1	TGTGCCAGCAGCTCCGGGCGGGTGGAGCAGTTCTTC	CASSSGRVEQFF
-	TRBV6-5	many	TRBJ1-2	TGTGCCAGCAGTTACTCGGGGGGGCTGGGGTATGGCTACACCTTC	CASSYSGGLGYGYTF
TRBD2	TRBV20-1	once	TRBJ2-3	TGCAGTGCTAGAGCTCAGCGGGGGGGCCGCACAGATACGCGGTATTTT	CSARAQRGGRTDTRYF
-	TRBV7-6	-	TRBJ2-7	TGTGCCAGCAGCTTATGGGGGGATCACTCCTACGAGCAGTACTTC	CASSLWGDHSYEQYF
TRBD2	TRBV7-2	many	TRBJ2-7	TGTGCCAGCCTGAGTGGGGGTGCGGGAGTGGTCGAGCAGTACTTC	CASLSGGAGVVEQYF
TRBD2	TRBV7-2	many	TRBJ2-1	TGTGCCAGCAGCCCAGGACTAGCTGAAAATGAGCAGTTCTTC	CASSPGLAENEQFF
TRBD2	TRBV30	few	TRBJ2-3	TGTGCCTGGAGTAGATCCGGGGGGGCCATCCAGACAGATACGCAGTATTTT	CAWSRSGGAIQTDTQYF
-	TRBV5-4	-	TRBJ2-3	TGTGCCAGCTCAGGTCCCGGGGTTGCAGATACGCAGTATTTT	CASSGPGVADTQYF
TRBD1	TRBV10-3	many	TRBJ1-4	TGTGCCATCAGTCGGGACAGCCTTAATGAAAAACTGTTTTTT	CAISRDSLNEKLFF
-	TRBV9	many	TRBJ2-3	TGTGCCAGCAGCGTACTAGCTTCGGGCGCAGATACGCAGTATTTT	CASSVLASGADTQYF
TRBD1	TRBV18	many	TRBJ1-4	TGTGCCAGCTCACCAAGGACAGGGTTCGTGGAAAAACTGTTTTTT	CASSPRTGFVEKLFF
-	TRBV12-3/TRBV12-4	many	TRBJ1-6	TGTGCCAGCAGTTTGGGGGGGCCCTCCTATAATTCACCCCTCCACTTT	CASSLGGPSYNSPLHF
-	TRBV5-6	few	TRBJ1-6	TGTGCCAGCAGCTTCAGGAGCTCCTATAATTCACCCCTCCACTTT	CASSFRSSYNSPLHF
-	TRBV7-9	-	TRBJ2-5	TGTGCCAGCAGCTTAGCGCGGGAGACCCAGTACTTC	CASSLARETQYF
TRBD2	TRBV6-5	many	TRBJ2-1	TGTGCCAGCAGCTCTCGGGGGGGGGCCTCCTACAATGAGCAGTTCTTC	CASSSRGGASYNEQFF
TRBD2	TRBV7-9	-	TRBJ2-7	TGTGCCAGCAGCTCCCCCCCCCGGGGGGGGGACTACGAGCAGTACTTC	CASSSPPRGGDYEQYF
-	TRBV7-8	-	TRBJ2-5	TGTGCCAGCAGCTTACCCGCGCGGGGCCAAGAGACCCAGTACTTC	CASSLPARGQETQYF
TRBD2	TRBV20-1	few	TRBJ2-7	TGCAGTGTCGGGACTAGCGGGGGGCCTTACGAGCAGTACTTC	CSVGTSGGPYEQYF
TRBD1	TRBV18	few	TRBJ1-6	TGTGCCAGCTCTCTCGGACAGGGACTGCGCAATTCACCCCTCCACTTT	CASSLGQGLRNSPLHF